What follows are 20 T cell receptor beta chains derived from one specimen sequenced in a study of T cell responses to AZD1222 COVID-19 vaccine. Assay used: immunoSEQ multiplex PCR; TCRdb lists only in-frame clones, some missing. Of about 140,000 clones listed, 70% to 90% are singletons. The sequenced sample was peripheral blood, obtained on day 0 of AZD1222 vaccination. The receptors were gathered from an adult in good health.

The rearrangement links TRBV28 to TRBJ1-4, with D perhaps matching TRBD1 (5 bases). Germline V gene sequence: CDR1 MDHEN, CDR2 SYDVKM. CDR3 length: 13 amino acids. V lost 1 base and J 8 bases, leaving 8 bases between the germline ends. Here the CDR3 reads CASSLLTDEKLFF. CDR3 in DNA: TGTGCCAGCAGTTTATTGACAGACGAAAAACTGTTTTTT. Based on the CDR3 plus reference TRBV28 and TRBJ1-4, the full variable domain is DVKVTQSSRYLVKRTGEKVFLECVQDMDHENMFWYRQDPGLGLRLIYFSYDVKMKEKGDIPEGYSVSREKKERFSLILESASTNQTSMYLCASSLLTDEKLFFGSGTQLSVL.

The V gene is TRBV27, the J gene TRBJ2-7, with a possible D match to TRBD1 (5 bases). Trimming shortened V by 3 bases and J by 2 bases, and 11 bases separated the two germline ends. Germline values: CDR1 MNHEY, CDR2 SMNVEV (reference sequence). CDR3 length: 14 residues. The CDR3 loop reads CASSFTGTTYEQYF. CDR3 bases: TGTGCCAGCAGTTTCACAGGAACTACCTACGAGCAGTACTTC.

V gene TRBV5-1 combines with J gene TRBJ2-7; 7 nucleotides match TRBD2. Germline trimming cut 4 bases from V and 2 bases from J; bases unmatched to any gene: 9. The germline V gene encodes CDR1 SGHRS and CDR2 YFSETQ. The CDR3 extends over 15 amino acids. Here the CDR3 reads CASSTSGGGTYEQYF. As DNA, the CDR3 is TGCGCCAGCAGCACGTCGGGAGGTGGTACCTACGAGCAGTACTTC. Full variable domain (rest looked up from reference TRBV5-1 and TRBJ2-7): KAGVTQTPRYLIKTRGQQVTLSCSPISGHRSVSWYQQTPGQGLQFLFEYFSETQRNKGNFPGRFSGRQFSNSRSEMNVSTLELGDSALYLCASSTSGGGTYEQYFGPGTRLTVT.

The chain is built from TRBV6-5 and TRBJ2-1; 8 positions match TRBD2. The germline V gene encodes CDR1 MNHEY and CDR2 SVGAGI. This CDR3 contains 16 residues. J was trimmed by 3 bases and V by 4 bases; bases with no gene match: 8. In nucleotides, the CDR3 is TGTGCCAGCAGTTCGACACTAGCGGAGATCTACAATGAGCAGTTCTTC. Its protein product is CASSSTLAEIYNEQFF.

The chain uses TRBV2 and TRBJ1-1; D is ambiguous. Germline CDR1 and CDR2: SNHLY and FYNNEI. The CDR3 spans 14 residues. V was shortened by 6 bases and J by 1 base, with 12 bases between the two germline ends. The CDR3 region has the DNA TGTGCCAGCAGGACCGCCCGGGGGAACACTGAAGCTTTCTTT. Encoded protein: CASRTARGNTEAFF.

The table lists this clone with a count of one. The chain carries TRBV12-3 or TRBV12-4 and TRBJ1-4; no reliable D call. CDR3 length: 13 residues. The V end was cut by 5 bases, the J end by 7 bases, with 11 bases between. CDR3 bases: TGTGCCAGCAGTCCCTTGCAGACTGAAAAACTGTTTTTT. This translates into CASSPLQTEKLFF.

This clone was detected once. V gene TRBV28 combines with J gene TRBJ1-1, with TRBD1 as a possible D gene (6 bases). Germline V lookup: CDR1 MDHEN, CDR2 SYDVKM. CDR3 length equals 14 residues. Trimming cost V 5 bases and J 1 base, with 11 bases left between them. CDR3 nucleotide sequence: TGTGCCAGCAGTCCTCCCAGGGGGAACACTGAAGCTTTCTTT. Translating it yields CASSPPRGNTEAFF.

A few counts support this clone. The gene calls are TRBV5-4 and TRBJ2-7; the match to TRBD1 covers 9 bases. Germline lookup yields CDR1 SGHNT and CDR2 YYREEE (reference sequence). The length of the CDR3 is 16 residues. After removal of 2 bases from V and 4 bases from J, the junction contained 10 bases not matched to a gene. The CDR3 sequence: CASSLSLGTGNYEQYF. The CDR3 DNA follows: TGTGCCAGCAGCTTAAGCTTAGGGACAGGGAATTACGAGCAGTACTTC.

DNA of the CDR3: TGTGCCAGCAGCGCGAAAGTAGATACGCAGTATTTT. It is translated as CASSAKVDTQYF. The genes are TRBV3-1 (or the pseudogene TRBV3-2) and TRBJ2-3, with no clear D. The germline V and J ends were trimmed by 5 bases and 5 bases, with 8 bases remaining between them. Germline CDR1 LGHDT, CDR2 YNNKEL (reference sequence). The length of the CDR3 is 12 residues.

This clone was seen only once. The chain has TRBV19 and TRBJ2-3, with 10 positions matching TRBD2. The CDR3 has 15 residues. Germline CDR1 reads LNHDA; CDR2 reads SQIVND (reference sequence). After removal of 4 bases from V and 6 bases from J, the junction contained 7 bases not matched to a gene. CDR3 amino acids: CASSTSLAGWDTQYF. The CDR3 nucleotides read TGTGCCAGTAGTACTTCACTAGCGGGGTGGGATACGCAGTATTTT.

A few counts support this clone. The J gene is TRBJ1-1, the V gene TRBV7-8; TRBD1 agrees at 7 bases. Per the germline V gene, CDR1 is SGHVS and CDR2 is FQNEAQ. The CDR3 has 13 residues. Trimming took 6 bases from V and 3 from J; bases not matched to a gene: 4. CDR3: CASRPGGYTEAFF. CDR3 DNA sequence: TGTGCCAGCAGACCAGGGGGGTACACTGAAGCTTTCTTT. Full variable domain (missing parts from reference TRBV7-8 and TRBJ1-1): GAGVSQSPRYKVAKRGQDVALRCDPISGHVSLFWYQQALGQGPEFLTYFQNEAQLDKSGLPSDRFFAERPEGSVSTLKIQRTQQEDSAVYLCASRPGGYTEAFFGQGTRLTVV.

The chain links TRBV7-2 to TRBJ2-1, with D hard to call. The CDR3 has 15 amino acids. V lost 1 base and J 4 bases, leaving 11 bases between the germline ends. Germline V CDR1 and CDR2: SGHTA, FQGNSA. CDR3 residues: CASSLDGGYYNEQFF. CDR3 nucleotides: TGTGCCAGCAGCTTAGATGGCGGATATTACAATGAGCAGTTCTTC.

The V gene is TRBV3-1 (or the pseudogene TRBV3-2), the J gene TRBJ2-7, with a possible D match to TRBD1 (5 bases). Germline V CDR1 and CDR2: LGHDT, YNNKEL (reference sequence). This CDR3 has 12 amino acids. V lost 1 base and J 5 bases, leaving 6 bases between the germline ends. The CDR3 region has the DNA TGTGCCAGCAGCCAAGCGACAGACGAGCAGTACTTC. This sequence encodes CASSQATDEQYF.

This clone showed up just once. V gene TRBV6-2 or TRBV6-3 combines with J gene TRBJ1-1, with unresolved D. Germline assignment: CDR1 MNHEY and CDR2 SVGEGT. The CDR3 runs to 13 residues. Trimming cost V 1 base and J 8 bases, with 11 bases left between them. This CDR3 is CASSYFTGREAFF. CDR3 in DNA: TGTGCCAGCAGTTACTTTACGGGCAGGGAAGCTTTCTTT.

In this sample, this clone turned up once. The gene calls are TRBV7-8 and TRBJ2-3; D unresolved. V lost 2 bases and J lost 5, with 11 bases in between. Germline CDR1 SGHVS, CDR2 FQNEAQ. The CDR3 loop spans 14 amino acids. The chain's CDR3 is CASSLRPGGDTQYF. CDR3 nucleotides: TGTGCCAGCAGCTTACGGCCTGGCGGAGATACGCAGTATTTT. Full variable domain (outside the CDR3, taken from reference TRBV7-8 and TRBJ2-3): GAGVSQSPRYKVAKRGQDVALRCDPISGHVSLFWYQQALGQGPEFLTYFQNEAQLDKSGLPSDRFFAERPEGSVSTLKIQRTQQEDSAVYLCASSLRPGGDTQYFGPGTRLTVL.

This clone was observed a few times. The CDR3 sequence: CASSIGGLSNQPQHF. As DNA, the CDR3 is TGTGCCAGTAGTATAGGAGGGTTGAGCAATCAGCCCCAGCATTTT. The genes are TRBV19 and TRBJ1-5; the D is unclear. The germline V and J ends were trimmed by 1 base and 1 base, with 8 bases remaining between them. This CDR3 comprises 15 residues. Germline V CDR1 and CDR2: LNHDA, SQIVND (reference sequence).

The V call is TRBV5-1, the J call TRBJ2-3; the D gene is possibly TRBD2 (6 bases). Trimming took 2 bases from V and 2 from J, leaving 15 bases between them. CDR3 size: 16 residues. Germline CDR1 and CDR2: SGHRS and YFSETQ. CDR3: CASSLNSGTITDTQYF. The CDR3 DNA sequence: TGCGCCAGCAGCTTAAATAGCGGTACCATCACAGATACGCAGTATTTT.

The chain is built from TRBV30 and TRBJ1-4; no definite D call. The V gene lost 1 base and the J gene lost 8 bases, with 5 bases spanning the gap. CDR3 length equals 11 residues. Germline V gene sequence: CDR1 GTSNPN, CDR2 SVGIG (reference sequence). The DNA for the CDR3 is TGTGCCTGGAGTGGAGGGGAAAAACTGTTTTTT. Amino acids: CAWSGGEKLFF.

The CDR3 sequence is CASSRDRVGSLGYTF. In DNA form, the CDR3 reads TGTGCCAGCAGTCGTGACAGGGTAGGGAGTTTAGGCTACACCTTC. The genes are TRBV6-5 and TRBJ1-2; 7 bases map to TRBD1. Trimming took 5 bases from V and 8 from J; bases not matched to a gene: 14. The CDR3 covers 15 residues. The germline gives CDR1 MNHEY, CDR2 SVGAGI.

The chain carries TRBV4-2 and TRBJ2-7; tentatively, D is TRBD2 (7 bases). V was cut by 4 bases and J by 4 bases, with 17 bases left in between. Per germline, CDR1 LGHNA and CDR2 YNFKEQ. The CDR3 extends over 15 amino acids. This chain's CDR3 is CASSPSRGAGYEQYF. The CDR3 DNA sequence: TGTGCCAGCAGCCCCAGTCGGGGGGCCGGGTACGAGCAGTACTTC.